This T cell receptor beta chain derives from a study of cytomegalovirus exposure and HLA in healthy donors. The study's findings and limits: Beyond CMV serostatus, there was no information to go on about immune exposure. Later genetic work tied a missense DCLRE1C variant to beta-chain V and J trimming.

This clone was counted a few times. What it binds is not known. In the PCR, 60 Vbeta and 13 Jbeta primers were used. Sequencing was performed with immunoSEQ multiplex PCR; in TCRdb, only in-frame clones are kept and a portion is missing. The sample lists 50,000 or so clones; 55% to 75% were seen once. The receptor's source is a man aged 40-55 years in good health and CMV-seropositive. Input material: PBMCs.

The CDR3 sequence: CASSDIQGVTEAFF. The CDR3 bases are TGTGCCAGCAGTGACATACAGGGTGTCACTGAAGCTTTCTTT. The chain carries TRBV2 and TRBJ1-1; D possibly corresponds to TRBD1 (6 bases). The germline V gene has CDR1 SNHLY and CDR2 FYNNEI. The CDR3 is made up of 14 amino acids. Trimming removed 3 bases from V and 4 bases from J, with 12 bases in between.